The next 8 T cell receptor beta chains were all read from a single sample in a study of beta chain features in type 1 diabetes. The whole isolated RNA underwent reverse transcription, so sequencing captured expressed TCRB transcripts. TCRdb's table, derived via immunoSEQ multiplex PCR, lists solely in-frame clones and lacks some. The repertoire holds about 330,000 clones, with approximately 10% as singletons. The source material was naive CD4+ T cells from blood. The source of these receptors is a woman aged 25 to 39 in good health.

The rearrangement joins TRBV7-2 to TRBJ2-2; D unclear. Germline CDR1 is SGHTA and CDR2 is FQGNSA. This CDR3 is 15 amino acids long. Trimming took 2 bases from V and 5 from J, leaving 12 bases between them. The DNA of the CDR3 is TGTGCCAGCAGCTTAAGGTCCAGGCGAACCGGGGAGCTGTTTTTT. Translation: CASSLRSRRTGELFF.

This clone was seen more than once but under ten times. V usage is TRBV9 and J usage is TRBJ2-6; TRBD1 might be the D (5 bases). The CDR3 runs to 15 residues. From germline, CDR1 is SGDLS and CDR2 YYNGEE. Trimming shortened V by 4 bases and J by 4 bases, and 12 bases separated the two germline ends. CDR3 sequence: CASSPRPGGANVLTF. CDR3 sequence (DNA): TGTGCCAGCAGCCCGAGACCAGGGGGGGCCAACGTCCTGACTTTC.

This clone has just a few counts. This chain links TRBV18 with TRBJ2-3; 11 bases line up with TRBD2. J was trimmed by 3 bases and V by 0 bases; bases with no gene match: 8. CDR1 and CDR2 from the germline V gene are KGHSH and LQKENI. The CDR3 covers 18 residues. DNA for the CDR3: TGTGCCAGCTCACCACCGGACGTAGCGGGAGGGACGACAGATACGCAGTATTTT. Its protein is CASSPPDVAGGTTDTQYF.

The chain recombines TRBV5-6 with TRBJ1-1; 8 bases fit TRBD1. This CDR3 is 14 amino acids long. Germline V CDR1 and CDR2: SGHDT, YYEEEE. J gave up 4 bases and V 0 bases, and 2 bases lay outside the gene matches. The CDR3 DNA sequence: TGTGCCAGCAGCTTGGTAGGGACAGGCACTGAAGCTTTCTTT. This translates into CASSLVGTGTEAFF.

This clone appeared a few times. The chain carries TRBV4-3 and TRBJ1-2; 7 bases line up with TRBD1. Germline lookup yields CDR1 LGHNA and CDR2 YSLEER. The CDR3 contains 14 residues. V lost 5 bases and J lost 6; bases outside the gene matches: 9. The CDR3 nucleotides are TGCGCCAGCAGCTCTACAGGGGAAAAGGATGGCTACACCTTC. Residues: CASSSTGEKDGYTF.

The V and J genes are TRBV18 and TRBJ2-7, with 9 positions matching TRBD2. The CDR3 totals 16 residues. Losses at the gene ends were 3 bases for V and 4 bases for J; bases not matched to a gene: 10. CDR1 KGHSH and CDR2 LQKENI come from the germline V gene. The CDR3 DNA follows: TGTGCCAGCTCACCCAGAGGTAGCGGGAGTGGGTACGAGCAGTACTTC. This gives the protein CASSPRGSGSGYEQYF.

There are a few counts of this clone. The chain carries TRBV7-8 and TRBJ2-7; the match to TRBD2 covers 11 bases. V shed 5 bases, J shed 2 bases, and the junction held 2 bases outside the gene matches. Per germline, CDR1 SGHVS and CDR2 FQNEAQ. The CDR3 length is 14 residues. The DNA for the CDR3 is TGTGCCAGCAGCAAGACTAGCGGGACCTACGAGCAGTACTTC. Amino acids: CASSKTSGTYEQYF.

V gene TRBV5-4 combines with J gene TRBJ2-3; 10 bases match TRBD2. CDR1 and CDR2 (germline): SGHNT, YYREEE (reference sequence). V gave up 0 bases and J gave up 3 bases; unmatched junction bases: 10. CDR3 length: 18 residues. The CDR3 nucleotides are TGTGCCAGCAGCTTGGAAAGCGGGAGGGCGAGGTTGACAGATACGCAGTATTTT. It translates to CASSLESGRARLTDTQYF.